A selection of T cell receptor beta chains follows, all from one sample in a study of early T cells in non-severe SARS-CoV-2 infection. A single record per CDR3 protein comes from TCRdb applying MiXCR to the 5' RACE reads. The table has about 49,000 distinct CDR3 sequences, approximately 12% seen once. Sample: whole blood. Source of these receptors: an adult who was a healthcare worker with PCR-confirmed SARS-CoV-2 infection or an uninfected control (not recorded which). CDR3s include the opening cysteine and the closing phenylalanine or tryptophan. Each record gives: J gene, V gene, CDR3 protein.

J: TRBJ2-2
V: TRBV11-2
CDR3: CASSFGPWVNTGELFF

J: TRBJ1-2
V: TRBV6-6
CDR3: CASSYEGAYGYTF

J: TRBJ1-5
V: TRBV19
CDR3: CASSIREVGPRGNQPQHF

J: TRBJ2-3
V: TRBV3-1
CDR3: CASRDPSRTDTQYF

J: TRBJ2-1
V: TRBV3-1
CDR3: CASSQVASGVVF

J: TRBJ2-2
V: TRBV6-5
CDR3: CASKGTWGPDTGELFF

J: TRBJ2-7
V: TRBV6-5
CDR3: CASSPTGTSRYEQYF

J: TRBJ1-4
V: TRBV14
CDR3: CASSHLGEGYNEKLFF

J: TRBJ2-3
V: TRBV7-6
CDR3: CASSLAQGTDTQYF

J: TRBJ2-5
V: TRBV7-3
CDR3: CASSRGAGETQYF

J: TRBJ2-1
V: TRBV4-1
CDR3: CASSQVGTGFREQFF

J: TRBJ2-3
V: TRBV12-3/TRBV12-4
CDR3: CASIRGSTDTQYF

J: TRBJ2-1
V: TRBV15
CDR3: CATSRELSGSNGNEQFF

J: TRBJ2-7
V: TRBV3-1
CDR3: CASSQNRRSYEQYF

J: TRBJ1-1
V: TRBV4-2
CDR3: CASSRGQFEAFF

J: TRBJ2-3
V: TRBV5-1
CDR3: CASSLGDTQYF

J: TRBJ2-6
V: TRBV5-1
CDR3: CASSLLDSGANVLTF

J: TRBJ2-7
V: TRBV30
CDR3: CACWTGGNYEQYF

J: TRBJ2-1
V: TRBV11-2
CDR3: CASSFDLLAALYNEQFF

J: TRBJ1-1
V: TRBV20-1
CDR3: CSARDPVNTEAFF

J: TRBJ2-2
V: TRBV4-1
CDR3: CASRGPTGYAGELFF

J: TRBJ1-2
V: TRBV7-8
CDR3: CASSPGGQGDGYTF

J: TRBJ2-5
V: TRBV7-3
CDR3: CASSSSGTEETQYF

J: TRBJ1-1
V: TRBV6-2/TRBV6-3
CDR3: CASSFATNTEAFF

J: TRBJ2-1
V: TRBV5-4
CDR3: CASSLGRTSGEQFF

J: TRBJ2-1
V: TRBV5-4
CDR3: CASSLAGTRELGNEQFF

J: TRBJ2-1
V: TRBV29-1
CDR3: CSVTSGSIIEQFF

J: TRBJ2-5
V: TRBV12-3/TRBV12-4
CDR3: CASRMGGVETQYF

J: TRBJ2-7
V: TRBV5-4
CDR3: CASSSRDRRYEQYF

J: TRBJ2-3
V: TRBV6-6
CDR3: CASSYSPTGLSTDTQYF

J: TRBJ2-1
V: TRBV20-1
CDR3: CSAGGGNWYNEQFF

J: TRBJ1-1
V: TRBV6-2/TRBV6-3
CDR3: CASSKQGSNTEAFF

J: TRBJ1-1
V: TRBV29-1
CDR3: CSVDSVNTEAFF

J: TRBJ1-1
V: TRBV11-2
CDR3: CASQPGTAGTEAFF

J: TRBJ1-4
V: TRBV19
CDR3: CASAPQGGWLEKLFF